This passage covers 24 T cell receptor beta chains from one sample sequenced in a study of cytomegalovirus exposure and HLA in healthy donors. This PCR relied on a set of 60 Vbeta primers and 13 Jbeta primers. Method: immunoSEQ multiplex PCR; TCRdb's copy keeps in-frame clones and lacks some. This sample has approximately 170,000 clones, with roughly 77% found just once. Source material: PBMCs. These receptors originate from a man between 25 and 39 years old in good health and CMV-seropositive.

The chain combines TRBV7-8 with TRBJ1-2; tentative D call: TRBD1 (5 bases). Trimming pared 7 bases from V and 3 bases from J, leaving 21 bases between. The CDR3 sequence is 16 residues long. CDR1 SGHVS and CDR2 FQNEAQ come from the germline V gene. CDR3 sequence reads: CASTDSWARDDYGYTF. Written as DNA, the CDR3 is TGTGCCAGCACCGACTCTTGGGCCAGGGATGACTATGGCTACACCTTC.

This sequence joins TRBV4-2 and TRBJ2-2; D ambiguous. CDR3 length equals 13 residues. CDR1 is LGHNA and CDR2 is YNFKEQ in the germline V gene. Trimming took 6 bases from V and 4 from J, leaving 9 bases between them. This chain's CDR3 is CASRVSGTGELFF. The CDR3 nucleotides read TGTGCCAGCAGAGTGTCGGGCACCGGGGAGCTGTTTTTT.

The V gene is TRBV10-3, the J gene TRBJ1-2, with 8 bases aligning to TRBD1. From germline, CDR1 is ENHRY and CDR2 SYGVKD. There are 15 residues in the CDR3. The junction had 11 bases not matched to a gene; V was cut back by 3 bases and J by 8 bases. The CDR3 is CAISEPTGGVGGYTF. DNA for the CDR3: TGTGCCATCAGTGAACCTACAGGGGGAGTTGGGGGCTACACCTTC.

For the CDR3, the DNA is TGTGCCAGCAGCTCTTTGAGGGGGCAAGAGACCCAGTACTTC. Protein product: CASSSLRGQETQYF. The chain employs TRBV11-2 and TRBJ2-5; a weak D match, TRBD1 (6 bases). This CDR3 has 14 residues. From germline, CDR1 is SGHAT and CDR2 FQNNGV. V lost 4 bases to trimming and J lost 2 bases, with 11 bases between them.

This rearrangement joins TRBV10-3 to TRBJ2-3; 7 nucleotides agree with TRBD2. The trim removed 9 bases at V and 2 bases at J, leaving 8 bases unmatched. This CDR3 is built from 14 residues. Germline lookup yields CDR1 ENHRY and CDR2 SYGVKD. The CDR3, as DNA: TGTGCCATTAGATCTAGCGGAACCACAGATACGCAGTATTTT. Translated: CAIRSSGTTDTQYF.

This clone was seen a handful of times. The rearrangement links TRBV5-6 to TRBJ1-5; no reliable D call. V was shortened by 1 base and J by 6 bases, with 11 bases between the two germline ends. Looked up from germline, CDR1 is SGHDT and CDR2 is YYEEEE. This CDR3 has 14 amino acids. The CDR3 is CASSLSTGTQPQHF. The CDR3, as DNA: TGTGCCAGCAGCTTGTCGACGGGTACTCAGCCCCAGCATTTT.

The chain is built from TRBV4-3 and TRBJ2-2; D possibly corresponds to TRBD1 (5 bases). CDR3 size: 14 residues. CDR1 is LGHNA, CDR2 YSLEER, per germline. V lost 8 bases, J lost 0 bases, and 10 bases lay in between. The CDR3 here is CASRWGSNTGELFF. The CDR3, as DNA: TGCGCCAGCCGGTGGGGCTCGAACACCGGGGAGCTGTTTTTT.

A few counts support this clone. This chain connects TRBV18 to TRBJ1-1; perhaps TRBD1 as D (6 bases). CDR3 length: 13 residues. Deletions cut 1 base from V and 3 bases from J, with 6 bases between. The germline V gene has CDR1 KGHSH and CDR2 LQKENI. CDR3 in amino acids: CASSPRQDTEAFF. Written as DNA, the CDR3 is TGTGCCAGCTCACCACGACAGGACACTGAAGCTTTCTTT.

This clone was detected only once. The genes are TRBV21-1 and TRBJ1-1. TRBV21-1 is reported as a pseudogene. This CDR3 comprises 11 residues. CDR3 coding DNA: TGTGCCAGGACCCCGCGAGGTGAAGCTTTCTTT. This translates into CARTPRGEAFF.

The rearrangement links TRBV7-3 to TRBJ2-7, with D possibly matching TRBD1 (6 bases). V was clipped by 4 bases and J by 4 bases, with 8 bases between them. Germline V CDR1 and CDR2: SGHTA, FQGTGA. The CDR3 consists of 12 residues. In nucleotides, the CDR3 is TGTGCCAGCAGCTCAGGACAGTACGAGCAGTACTTC. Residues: CASSSGQYEQYF.

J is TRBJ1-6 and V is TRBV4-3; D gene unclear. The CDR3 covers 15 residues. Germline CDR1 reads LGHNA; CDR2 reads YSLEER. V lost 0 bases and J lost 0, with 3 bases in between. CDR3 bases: TGCGCCAGCAGCCAAGAGAGCTCCTATAATTCACCCCTCCACTTT. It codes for CASSQESSYNSPLHF.

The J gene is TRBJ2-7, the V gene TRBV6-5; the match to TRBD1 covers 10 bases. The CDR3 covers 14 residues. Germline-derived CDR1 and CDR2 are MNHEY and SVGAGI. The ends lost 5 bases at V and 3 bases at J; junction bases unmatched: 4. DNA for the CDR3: TGTGCCAGCAGTACCCGGACAGGGGGCTACGAGCAGTACTTC. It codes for CASSTRTGGYEQYF.

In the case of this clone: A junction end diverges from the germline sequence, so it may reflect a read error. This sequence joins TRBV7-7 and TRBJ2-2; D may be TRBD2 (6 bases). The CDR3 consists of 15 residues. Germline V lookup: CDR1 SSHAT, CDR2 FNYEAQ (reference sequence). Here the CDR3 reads CASTYGGPNTGELFF. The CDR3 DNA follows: TGTGCTAGCACCTATGGAGGGCCGAACACCGGGGAGCTGTTTTTT.

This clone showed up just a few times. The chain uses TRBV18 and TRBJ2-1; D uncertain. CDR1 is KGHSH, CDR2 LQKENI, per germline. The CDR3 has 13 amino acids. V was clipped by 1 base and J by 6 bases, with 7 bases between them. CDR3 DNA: TGTGCCAGCTCACCACGTAACACCAATGAGCAGTTCTTC. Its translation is CASSPRNTNEQFF.

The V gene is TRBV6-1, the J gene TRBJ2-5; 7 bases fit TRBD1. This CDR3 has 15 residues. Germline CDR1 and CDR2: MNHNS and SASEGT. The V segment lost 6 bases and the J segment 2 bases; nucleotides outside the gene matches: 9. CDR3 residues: CASRAPGQLQETQYF. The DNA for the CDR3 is TGTGCCAGCAGGGCACCGGGACAGCTACAAGAGACCCAGTACTTC.

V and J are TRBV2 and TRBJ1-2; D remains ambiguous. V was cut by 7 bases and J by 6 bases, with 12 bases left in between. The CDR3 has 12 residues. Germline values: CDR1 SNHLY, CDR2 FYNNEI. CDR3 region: CASTGSYDGYTF. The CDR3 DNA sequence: TGTGCCAGCACCGGGTCCTATGATGGCTACACCTTC. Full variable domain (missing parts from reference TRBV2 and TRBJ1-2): EPEVTQTPSHQVTQMGQEVILRCVPISNHLYFYWYRQILGQKVEFLVSFYNNEISEKSEIFDDQFSVERPDGSNFTLKIRSTKLEDSAMYFCASTGSYDGYTFGSGTRLTVV.

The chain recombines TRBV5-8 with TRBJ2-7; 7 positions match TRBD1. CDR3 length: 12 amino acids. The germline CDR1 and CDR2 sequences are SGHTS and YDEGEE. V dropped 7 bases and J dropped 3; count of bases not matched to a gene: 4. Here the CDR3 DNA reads TGTGCCAGCCCAGGGGGTAACTACGAGCAGTACTTC. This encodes CASPGGNYEQYF.

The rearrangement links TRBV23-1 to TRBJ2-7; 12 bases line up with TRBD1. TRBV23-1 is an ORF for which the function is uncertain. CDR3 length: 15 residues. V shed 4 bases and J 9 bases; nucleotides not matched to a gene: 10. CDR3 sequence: CASSPHRDRGRVQYF. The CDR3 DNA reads TGCGCCAGCAGTCCACACCGGGACAGGGGGCGCGTGCAGTACTTC.

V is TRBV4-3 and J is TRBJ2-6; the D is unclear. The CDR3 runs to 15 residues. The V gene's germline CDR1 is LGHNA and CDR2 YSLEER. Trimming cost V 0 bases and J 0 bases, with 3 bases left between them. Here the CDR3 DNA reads TGCGCCAGCAGCCAAGATAACTCTGGGGCCAACGTCCTGACTTTC. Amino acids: CASSQDNSGANVLTF.

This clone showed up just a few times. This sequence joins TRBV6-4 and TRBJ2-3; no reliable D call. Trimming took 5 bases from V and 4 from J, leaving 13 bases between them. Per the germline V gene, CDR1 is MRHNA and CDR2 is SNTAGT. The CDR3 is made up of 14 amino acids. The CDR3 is CASSPRVAADTQYF. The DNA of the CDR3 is TGTGCCAGCAGTCCCCGGGTTGCGGCAGATACGCAGTATTTT.

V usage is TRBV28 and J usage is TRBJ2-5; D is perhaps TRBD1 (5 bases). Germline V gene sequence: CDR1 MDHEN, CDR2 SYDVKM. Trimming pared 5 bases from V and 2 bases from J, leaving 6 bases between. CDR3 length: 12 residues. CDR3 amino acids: CASSQGQETQYF. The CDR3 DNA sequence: TGTGCCAGCAGTCAGGGTCAAGAGACCCAGTACTTC.

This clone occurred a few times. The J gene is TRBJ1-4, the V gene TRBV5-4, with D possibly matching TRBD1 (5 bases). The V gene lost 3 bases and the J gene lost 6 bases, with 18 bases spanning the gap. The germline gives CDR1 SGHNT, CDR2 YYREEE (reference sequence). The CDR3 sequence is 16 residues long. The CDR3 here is CASSYSRGSGDEKLFF. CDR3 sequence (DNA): TGTGCCAGCAGCTACAGCCGGGGATCGGGGGATGAAAAACTGTTTTTT.

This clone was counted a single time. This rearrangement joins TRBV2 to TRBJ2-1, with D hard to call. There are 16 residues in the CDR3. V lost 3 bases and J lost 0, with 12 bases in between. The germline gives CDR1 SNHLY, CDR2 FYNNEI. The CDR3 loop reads CASSDAVPSSYNEQFF. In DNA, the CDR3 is TGTGCCAGCAGTGATGCCGTTCCTAGCTCCTACAATGAGCAGTTCTTC.

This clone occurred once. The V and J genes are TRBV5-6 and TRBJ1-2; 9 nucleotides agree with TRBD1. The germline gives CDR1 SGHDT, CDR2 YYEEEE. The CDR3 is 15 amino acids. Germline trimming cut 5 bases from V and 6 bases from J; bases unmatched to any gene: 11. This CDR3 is CASSYTRDRAHGYTF. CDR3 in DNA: TGTGCCAGCAGTTATACGAGGGACAGGGCCCATGGCTACACCTTC.